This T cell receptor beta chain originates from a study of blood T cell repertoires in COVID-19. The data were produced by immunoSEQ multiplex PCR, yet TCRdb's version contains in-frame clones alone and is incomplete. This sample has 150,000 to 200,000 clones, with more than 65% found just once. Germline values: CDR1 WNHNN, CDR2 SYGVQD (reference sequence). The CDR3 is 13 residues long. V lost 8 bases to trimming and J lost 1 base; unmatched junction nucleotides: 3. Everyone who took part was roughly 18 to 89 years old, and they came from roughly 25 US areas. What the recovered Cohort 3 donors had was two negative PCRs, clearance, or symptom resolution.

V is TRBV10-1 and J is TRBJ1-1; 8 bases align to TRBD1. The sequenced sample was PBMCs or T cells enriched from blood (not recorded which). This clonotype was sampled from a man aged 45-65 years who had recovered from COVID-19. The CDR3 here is CASSTGANTEAFF. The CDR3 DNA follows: TGCGCCAGCTCGACAGGGGCGAACACTGAAGCTTTCTTT.